This T cell receptor (beta chain) derives from a study of blood T cell repertoires in COVID-19. The overall study: T cells, B-cell-depleted T cells, or PBMCs supplied cDNA or gDNA.

This clone was seen a handful of times. The authors' processing: It was from reference gene primer amplification that nucleated cell counts were estimated. Libraries were prepared by immunoSEQ multiplex PCR; TCRdb keeps only in-frame clonotypes and omits some of them. The V and J calls and clone size are taken from that table; D and trimming were inferred from the DNA. The table lists about 480,000 clones, around 89% of them singletons, with approximately 4.3% in the top ten. This CDR3 is 16 amino acids long. V was pared by 5 bases and J by 4 bases, with 21 bases between. CDR1 and CDR2 from the germline V gene are MNHEY and SVGEGT.

This sequence joins TRBV6-2 or TRBV6-3 and TRBJ2-7, with D possibly being TRBD1 (6 bases). The receptor was derived from a woman aged 30 to 39 with acute or convalescent COVID-19. Sequenced input: peripheral blood. This CDR3 is CASSRHGQSSQYEQYF. The CDR3 nucleotides are TGTGCCAGCAGTCGCCACGGACAGTCTTCCCAGTACGAGCAGTACTTC.